A few counts support the clone carrying this TCR beta chain. Its antigen is undetermined. TCRdb fed the RT-PCR reads into MiXCR, producing one record per CDR3 protein. The table includes roughly 570,000 distinct CDR3 sequences, over 10% detected once. The data are from a study of response to subunit inactivated influenza vaccine. Study-level findings and limits: Each seasonal influenza vaccination, the authors suggested, recruits few new T cells.

There are 16 residues in the CDR3. Trimming at V came to 5 bases and at J to 3 bases, leaving 15 bases not matched to a gene. Germline V CDR1 and CDR2: DFQATT, SNEGSKA (reference sequence). This material consisted of PBMCs from blood, taken 40 to 50 days after vaccination. This clonotype was obtained from a man aged 45-65 years who received an inactivated influenza vaccine. This chain joins TRBV20-1 and TRBJ2-5; 7 positions agree with TRBD2. The CDR3 nucleotides are TGCAGTGCTGCCGGGCCGCCGGGAGGAGGAGAAGAGACCCAGTACTTC. Translation gives CSAAGPPGGGEETQYF.